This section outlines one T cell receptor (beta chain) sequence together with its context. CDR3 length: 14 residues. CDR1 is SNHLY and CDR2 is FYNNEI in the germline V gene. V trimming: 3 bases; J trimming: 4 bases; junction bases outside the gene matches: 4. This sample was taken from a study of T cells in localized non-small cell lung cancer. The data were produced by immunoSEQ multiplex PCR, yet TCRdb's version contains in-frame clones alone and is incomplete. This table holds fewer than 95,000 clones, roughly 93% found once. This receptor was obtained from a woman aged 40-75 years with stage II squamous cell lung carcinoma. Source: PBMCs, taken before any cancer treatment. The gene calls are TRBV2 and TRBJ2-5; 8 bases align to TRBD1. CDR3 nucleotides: TGTGCCAGCAGTGATACAGGGGGGATAGAGACCCAGTACTTC. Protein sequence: CASSDTGGIETQYF.